This T cell receptor beta chain is from a study of high-grade serous ovarian cancer treatment subgroups. Overall study context: On average, 14,192 reads and thousands of unique TCR beta rearrangements were obtained per sample.

Germline V gives CDR1 SGHNT, CDR2 YENEEA. This CDR3 contains 17 residues. Trimming pared 5 bases from V and 4 bases from J, leaving 21 bases between. Using immunoSEQ multiplex PCR, the repertoire was profiled, and TCRdb retains in-frame clones only, with some absent. The sample has some 3,100 clones; over 70% are singletons. Tumor samples were obtained before definitive surgery or chemotherapy. The sequence came from a human donor with high-grade serous ovarian cancer. The V call is TRBV11-3, the J call TRBJ1-3, with D maybe TRBD1 (5 bases). The sequenced sample consisted of tumor tissue. The CDR3 sequence: CASSGDGALPSGNTIYF. The CDR3 DNA sequence: TGTGCCAGCAGCGGGGACGGAGCCCTCCCGTCGGGAAACACCATATATTTT.